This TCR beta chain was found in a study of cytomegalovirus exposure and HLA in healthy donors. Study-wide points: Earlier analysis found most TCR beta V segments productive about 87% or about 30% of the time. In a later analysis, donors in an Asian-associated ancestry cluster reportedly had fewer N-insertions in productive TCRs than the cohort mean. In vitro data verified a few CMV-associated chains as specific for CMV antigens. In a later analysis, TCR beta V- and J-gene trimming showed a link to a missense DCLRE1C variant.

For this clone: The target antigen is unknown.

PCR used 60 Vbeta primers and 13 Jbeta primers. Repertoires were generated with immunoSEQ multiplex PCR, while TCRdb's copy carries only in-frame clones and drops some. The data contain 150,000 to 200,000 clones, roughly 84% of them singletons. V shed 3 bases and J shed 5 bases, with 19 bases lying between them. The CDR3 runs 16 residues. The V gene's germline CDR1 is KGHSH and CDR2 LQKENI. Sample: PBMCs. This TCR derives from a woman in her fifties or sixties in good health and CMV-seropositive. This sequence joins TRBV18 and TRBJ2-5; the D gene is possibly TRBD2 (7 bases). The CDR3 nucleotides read TGTGCCAGCTCACCCCCACCTTCCGGGGGGCGGGAGACCCAGTACTTC. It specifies CASSPPPSGGRETQYF. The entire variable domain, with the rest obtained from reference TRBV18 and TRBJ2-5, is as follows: NAGVMQNPRHLVRRRGQEARLRCSPMKGHSHVYWYRQLPEEGLKFMVYLQKENIIDESGMPKERFSAEFPKEGPSILRIQQVVRGDSAAYFCASSPPPSGGRETQYFGPGTRLLVL.